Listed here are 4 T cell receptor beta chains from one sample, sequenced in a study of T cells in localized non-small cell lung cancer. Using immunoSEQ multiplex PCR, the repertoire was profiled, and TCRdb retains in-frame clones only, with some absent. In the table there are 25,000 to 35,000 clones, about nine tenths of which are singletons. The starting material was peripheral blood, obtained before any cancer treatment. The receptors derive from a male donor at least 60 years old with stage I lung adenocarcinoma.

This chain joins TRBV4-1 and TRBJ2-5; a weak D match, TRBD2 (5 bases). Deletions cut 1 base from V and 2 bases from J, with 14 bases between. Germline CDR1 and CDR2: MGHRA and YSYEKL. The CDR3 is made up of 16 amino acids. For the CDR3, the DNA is TGCGCCAGCAGCCAAGGTCTGGGAGAGTCACAAGAGACCCAGTACTTC. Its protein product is CASSQGLGESQETQYF.

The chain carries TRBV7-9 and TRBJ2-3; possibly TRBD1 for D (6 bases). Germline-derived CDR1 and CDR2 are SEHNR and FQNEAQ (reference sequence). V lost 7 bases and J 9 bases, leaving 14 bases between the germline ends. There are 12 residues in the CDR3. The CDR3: CASNRGIETQYF. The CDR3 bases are TGTGCCAGCAATAGGGGGATTGAGACGCAGTATTTT.

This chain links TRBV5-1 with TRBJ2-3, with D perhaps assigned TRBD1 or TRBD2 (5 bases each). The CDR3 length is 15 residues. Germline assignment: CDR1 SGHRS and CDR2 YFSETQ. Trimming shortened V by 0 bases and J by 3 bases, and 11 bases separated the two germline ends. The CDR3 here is CASSLVVEGTDTQYF. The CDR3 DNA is TGCGCCAGCAGCTTGGTGGTAGAGGGGACAGATACGCAGTATTTT.

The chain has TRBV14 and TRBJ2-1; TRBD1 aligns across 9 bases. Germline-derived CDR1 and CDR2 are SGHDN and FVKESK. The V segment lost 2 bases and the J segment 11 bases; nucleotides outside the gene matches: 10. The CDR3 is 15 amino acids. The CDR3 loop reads CASSQIIGTGMQQFF. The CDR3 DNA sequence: TGTGCCAGCAGCCAAATCATAGGGACAGGGATGCAGCAGTTCTTC.